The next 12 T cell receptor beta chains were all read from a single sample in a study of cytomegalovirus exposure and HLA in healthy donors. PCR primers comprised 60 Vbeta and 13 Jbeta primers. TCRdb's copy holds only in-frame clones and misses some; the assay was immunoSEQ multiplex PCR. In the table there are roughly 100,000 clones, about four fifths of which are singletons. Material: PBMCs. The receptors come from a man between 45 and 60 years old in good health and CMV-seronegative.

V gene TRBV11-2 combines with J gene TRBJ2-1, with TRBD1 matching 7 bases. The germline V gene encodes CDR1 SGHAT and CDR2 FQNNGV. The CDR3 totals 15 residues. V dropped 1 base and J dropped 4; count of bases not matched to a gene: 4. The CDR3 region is CASSLGDSLYNEQFF. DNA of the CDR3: TGTGCCAGCAGCTTAGGGGACAGCCTATACAATGAGCAGTTCTTC.

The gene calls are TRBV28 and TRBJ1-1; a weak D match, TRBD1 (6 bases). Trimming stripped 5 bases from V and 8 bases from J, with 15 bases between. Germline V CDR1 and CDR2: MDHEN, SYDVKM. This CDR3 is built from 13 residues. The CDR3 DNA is TGTGCCAGCAGTCCTTACAGGGTTGGGGAAGCTTTCTTT. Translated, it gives CASSPYRVGEAFF.

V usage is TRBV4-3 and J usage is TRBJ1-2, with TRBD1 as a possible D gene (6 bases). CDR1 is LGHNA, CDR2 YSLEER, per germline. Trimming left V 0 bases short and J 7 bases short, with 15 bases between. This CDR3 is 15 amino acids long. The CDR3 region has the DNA TGCGCCAGCAGCCAAGATGGGGGGGGCGCGGGTGGCTACACCTTC. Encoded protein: CASSQDGGGAGGYTF.

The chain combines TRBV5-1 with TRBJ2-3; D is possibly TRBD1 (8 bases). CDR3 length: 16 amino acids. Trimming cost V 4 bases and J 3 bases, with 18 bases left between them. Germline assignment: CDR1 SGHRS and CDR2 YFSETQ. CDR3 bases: TGCGCCAGCAGCGTTCCAACAGGGGGGGATACAGATACGCAGTATTTT. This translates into CASSVPTGGDTDTQYF. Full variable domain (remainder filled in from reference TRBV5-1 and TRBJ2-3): KAGVTQTPRYLIKTRGQQVTLSCSPISGHRSVSWYQQTPGQGLQFLFEYFSETQRNKGNFPGRFSGRQFSNSRSEMNVSTLELGDSALYLCASSVPTGGDTDTQYFGPGTRLTVL.

CDR3 bases: TGTGCCAGCAGCGCCAGGGGCGGTACGCAGTATTTT. This sequence encodes CASSARGGTQYF. The chain is built from TRBV7-3 and TRBJ2-3, with TRBD1 as a possible D gene (6 bases). Germline-derived CDR1 and CDR2 are SGHTA and FQGTGA. The CDR3 has 12 residues. Trimming pared 5 bases from V and 8 bases from J, leaving 11 bases between.

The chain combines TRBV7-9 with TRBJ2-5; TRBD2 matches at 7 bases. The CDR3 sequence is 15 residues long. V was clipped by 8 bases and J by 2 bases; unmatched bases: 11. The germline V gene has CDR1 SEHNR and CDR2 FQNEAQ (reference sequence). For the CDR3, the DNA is TGTGCCAGCCCCTCAGGAACGGGAGGACAAGAGACCCAGTACTTC. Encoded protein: CASPSGTGGQETQYF.

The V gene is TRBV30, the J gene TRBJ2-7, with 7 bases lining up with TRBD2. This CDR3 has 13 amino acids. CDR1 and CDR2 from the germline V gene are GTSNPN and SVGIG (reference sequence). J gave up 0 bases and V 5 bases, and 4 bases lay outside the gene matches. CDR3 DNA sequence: TGTGCCTGGGAGGGAGGGGTCTCCTACGAGCAGTACTTC. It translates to CAWEGGVSYEQYF.

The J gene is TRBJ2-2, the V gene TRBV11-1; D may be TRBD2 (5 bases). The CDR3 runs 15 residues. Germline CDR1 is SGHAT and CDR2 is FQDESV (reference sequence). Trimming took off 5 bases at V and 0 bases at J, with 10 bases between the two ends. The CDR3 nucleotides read TGTGCCAGCAGCGTTTACGGGGCGAACACCGGGGAGCTGTTTTTT. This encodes CASSVYGANTGELFF.

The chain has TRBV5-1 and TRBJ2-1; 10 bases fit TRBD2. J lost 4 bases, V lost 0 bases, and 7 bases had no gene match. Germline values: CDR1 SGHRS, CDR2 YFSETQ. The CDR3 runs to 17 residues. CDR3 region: CASSLVLAGAGYNEQFF. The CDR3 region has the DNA TGCGCCAGCAGCTTGGTCCTAGCGGGAGCGGGATACAATGAGCAGTTCTTC.

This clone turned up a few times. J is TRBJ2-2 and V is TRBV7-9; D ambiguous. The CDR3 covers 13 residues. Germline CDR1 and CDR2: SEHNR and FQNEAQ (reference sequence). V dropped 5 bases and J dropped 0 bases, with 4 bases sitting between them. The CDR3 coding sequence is TGTGCCAGCAGCCCAGCGAACACCGGGGAGCTGTTTTTT. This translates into CASSPANTGELFF.

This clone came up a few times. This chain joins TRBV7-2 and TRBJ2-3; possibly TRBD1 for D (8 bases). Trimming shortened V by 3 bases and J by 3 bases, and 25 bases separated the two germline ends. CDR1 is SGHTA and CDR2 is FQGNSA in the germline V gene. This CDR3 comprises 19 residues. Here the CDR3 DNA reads TGTGCCAGCAGCTTTAGATCCCCAGGGGGCCTAGCGGAAACAGATACGCAGTATTTT. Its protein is CASSFRSPGGLAETDTQYF. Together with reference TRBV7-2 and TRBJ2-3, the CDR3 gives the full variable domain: GAGVSQSPSNKVTEKGKDVELRCDPISGHTALYWYRQSLGQGLEFLIYFQGNSAPDKSGLPSDRFSAERTGGSVSTLTIQRTQQEDSAVYLCASSFRSPGGLAETDTQYFGPGTRLTVL.

The CDR3 region is CATSRDPSLAGGVNEQFF. CDR3 nucleotide sequence: TGTGCCACCAGCAGAGATCCTTCACTAGCGGGAGGGGTAAATGAGCAGTTCTTC. The chain couples TRBV15 to TRBJ2-1; TRBD2 agrees at 13 bases. In germline, CDR1 is LNHNV, CDR2 YYDKDF (reference sequence). The CDR3 has 18 residues. The V gene end was trimmed by 0 bases and the J gene end by 7 bases; junction bases not matched to a gene: 9.